The rows below give T cell receptor beta chains drawn from one sample of a study of blood T cell repertoires in COVID-19. Some clones are missing from TCRdb's copy, which holds only in-frame ones; the method was immunoSEQ multiplex PCR. The sample lists about 220,000 clones; around four fifths were seen once. Source material: peripheral blood. These receptors were collected from a young man with active or convalescent COVID-19. CDR3s include the opening cysteine and the closing phenylalanine or tryptophan. A D gene is named only where the DNA matches it firmly. Size is stated for part of the rows, as once, few or many counts, or as a class when the clone is expanded.

TRBV4-1,.,.,TRBJ2-7,CASSQDRSAYEQYF,TGCGCCAGCAGCCAAGATCGTTCAGCCTACGAGCAGTACTTC
TRBV29-1,.,.,TRBJ2-7,CSVRGTSYEQYF,TGCAGCGTTCGAGGTACCTCCTACGAGCAGTACTTC
TRBV11-2,TRBD2,few,TRBJ2-7,CASMGIAGGPGEQYF,TGTGCCAGTATGGGTATAGCGGGAGGGCCCGGCGAGCAGTACTTC
TRBV6-2/TRBV6-3,TRBD2,.,TRBJ2-3,CASSRTTSGSTDTQYF,TGTGCCAGCAGTCGAACGACTAGCGGGAGCACAGATACGCAGTATTTT
TRBV7-2,.,.,TRBJ2-1,CASSLVVGPYNEQFF,TGTGCCAGCAGCTTAGTGGTGGGCCCGTACAATGAGCAGTTCTTC
TRBV7-9,.,once,TRBJ1-2,CASSSGQTNYGYTF,TGTGCCAGCAGCTCCGGACAGACGAACTATGGCTACACCTTC
TRBV7-9,TRBD2,.,TRBJ2-3,CASSKQTSGYTDTQYF,TGTGCCAGCAGCAAGCAGACTAGCGGGTACACAGATACGCAGTATTTT
TRBV6-5,TRBD1,.,TRBJ1-2,CASSRDRDNGYTF,TGTGCCAGCAGTAGGGACAGGGACAATGGCTACACCTTC
TRBV7-2,TRBD2,.,TRBJ2-3,CASTPSGSVSDTQYF,TGTGCCAGCACCCCTAGCGGGAGCGTATCAGATACGCAGTATTTT
TRBV6-4,.,few,TRBJ2-2,CASSVGQATTGELFF,TGTGCCAGCAGTGTTGGCCAGGCAACAACCGGGGAGCTGTTTTTT
TRBV7-2,TRBD2,.,TRBJ2-2,CATTREGGELFF,TGTGCCACCACCAGGGAGGGCGGGGAGCTGTTTTTT
TRBV27,.,.,TRBJ2-2,CASSSGASTGELFF,TGTGCCAGCAGTTCTGGGGCCAGCACCGGGGAGCTGTTTTTT
TRBV14,.,.,TRBJ1-6,CASSPSAGLIYNSPLHF,TGTGCCAGCAGCCCCTCTGCAGGGCTCATCTATAATTCACCCCTCCACTTT
TRBV15,.,.,TRBJ1-5,CATSREKGGQPQHF,TGTGCCACCAGCAGGGAAAAGGGAGGTCAACCCCAGCATTTT
TRBV7-8,.,.,TRBJ2-7,CASSLESGEQYF,TGTGCCAGCAGCTTAGAGAGCGGCGAGCAGTACTTC
TRBV5-1,.,.,TRBJ2-7,CASSFRTESYEQYF,TGCGCCAGCAGCTTTAGGACAGAATCCTACGAGCAGTACTTC
TRBV28,.,.,TRBJ2-4,CASRGQKNIQYF,TGTGCCAGCAGGGGACAAAAAAACATTCAGTACTTC
TRBV9,TRBD1,.,TRBJ1-6,CASSTDRDNSPLHF,TGTGCCAGCAGCACCGACAGGGATAATTCACCCCTCCACTTT
TRBV15,.,few,TRBJ1-3,CATSSMFYGNTIYF,TGTGCCACCAGCTCGATGTTCTATGGAAACACCATATATTTT
TRBV4-1,TRBD2,.,TRBJ2-3,CASSQTSGSADTQYF,TGCGCCAGCAGCCAAACTAGCGGGAGCGCAGATACGCAGTATTTT
TRBV15,.,.,TRBJ2-1,CATSNQGREQFF,TGTGCCACCAGCAACCAGGGGCGTGAGCAGTTCTTC
TRBV18,.,.,TRBJ2-2,CASSPQGSTGELFF,TGTGCCAGCTCACCACAGGGGTCTACCGGGGAGCTGTTTTTT
TRBV30,.,.,TRBJ1-6,CAWSAAGASPLHF,TGTGCCTGGAGTGCGGCAGGGGCCTCACCCCTCCACTTT
TRBV5-6,.,.,TRBJ2-3,CASSSASAKGPVDF,TGTGCCAGCAGCTCGGCTAGCGCGAAGGGCCCCGTGGATTTT
TRBV4-1,.,once,TRBJ1-5,CASSDRTGGNQPQHF,TGCGCCAGCAGCGACCGGACTGGGGGCAATCAGCCCCAGCATTTT
TRBV19,.,.,TRBJ2-7,CASSRVSGGPAYEQYF,TGTGCCAGTAGCCGCGTCTCGGGGGGCCCAGCCTACGAGCAGTACTTC
TRBV10-2,TRBD2,.,TRBJ2-1,CASSADRTSRPGEQFF,TGCGCCAGCAGTGCGGACCGGACTAGTAGGCCAGGGGAGCAGTTCTTC
TRBV30,TRBD2,once,TRBJ2-5,CAWSEGAGGPETQYF,TGTGCCTGGAGTGAGGGAGCGGGGGGGCCAGAGACCCAGTACTTC
TRBV5-1,.,.,TRBJ2-3,CASSLRKGQLTDTQYF,TGCGCCAGCAGCCTGCGGAAAGGACAGCTTACAGATACGCAGTATTTT
TRBV2,.,once,TRBJ2-4,CASSGQGNIQYF,TGTGCCAGCAGTGGGCAGGGTAACATTCAGTACTTC
TRBV28,.,.,TRBJ1-2,CASSLKGGSRGYTF,TGTGCCAGCAGTTTAAAAGGGGGTTCGCGAGGCTACACCTTC
TRBV25-1,.,few,TRBJ1-5,CASSEGINQPQHF,TGTGCCAGCAGTGAGGGCATCAACCAGCCCCAGCATTTT
TRBV5-1,TRBD1,once,TRBJ2-7,CASSRAGTGFYEQYF,TGCGCCAGCAGCCGGGCCGGGACAGGGTTCTACGAGCAGTACTTC
TRBV7-2,TRBD1,.,TRBJ1-6,CASSPDRGRNSPLHF,TGTGCCAGCAGCCCGGACAGGGGGCGAAATTCACCCCTCCACTTT
TRBV5-1,TRBD2,.,TRBJ2-7,CASTRGGNSYEQYF,TGCGCCAGTACCCGGGGGGGGAACTCCTACGAGCAGTACTTC
TRBV7-2,TRBD1,.,TRBJ1-1,CASSLDGQGGTEAFF,TGTGCCAGCAGCCTCGACGGACAGGGGGGCACTGAAGCTTTCTTT
TRBV18,TRBD2,.,TRBJ2-3,CASSPRRGGPGRDTQYF,TGTGCCAGCTCACCACGCCGGGGAGGGCCCGGGAGAGATACGCAGTATTTT
TRBV2,TRBD1,.,TRBJ1-5,CASNPVDRGNQPQHF,TGTGCCAGCAACCCGGTGGACAGGGGAAATCAGCCCCAGCATTTT
TRBV6-5,TRBD1,.,TRBJ2-7,CASRPGGLNEQYF,TGTGCCAGCAGGCCAGGGGGCCTTAACGAGCAGTACTTC
TRBV9,.,.,TRBJ2-1,CASSDHPGLPFRDYNEQFF,TGTGCCAGCAGCGATCACCCGGGACTGCCTTTTAGAGACTACAATGAGCAGTTCTTC
TRBV7-9,.,.,TRBJ1-1,CASGLGGTEAFF,TGTGCCAGCGGCTTGGGGGGGACTGAAGCTTTCTTT
TRBV7-9,.,.,TRBJ2-5,CASSPWSGETQYF,TGTGCCAGCAGCCCTTGGTCCGGAGAGACCCAGTACTTC
TRBV6-6,TRBD1,.,TRBJ1-2,CASSYRTGVNYGYTF,TGTGCCAGCAGTTACCGGACAGGGGTTAACTATGGCTACACCTTC
TRBV28,TRBD2,.,TRBJ2-3,CASSLGSGSDTQYF,TGTGCCAGCAGTTTAGGAAGCGGGAGCGATACGCAGTATTTT
TRBV28,.,.,TRBJ1-3,CASSDSSGNTIYF,TGTGCCAGCAGCGACAGTTCTGGAAACACCATATATTTT